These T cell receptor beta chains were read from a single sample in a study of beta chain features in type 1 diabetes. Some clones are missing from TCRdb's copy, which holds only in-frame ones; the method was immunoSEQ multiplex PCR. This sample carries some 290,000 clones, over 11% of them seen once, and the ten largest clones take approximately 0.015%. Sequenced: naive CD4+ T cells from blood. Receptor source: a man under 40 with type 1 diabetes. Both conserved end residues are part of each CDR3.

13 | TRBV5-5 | CASSLGNGDGYTF
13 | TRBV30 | CASEEGGSDTQYF
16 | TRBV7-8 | CASSLAAGSSYNEQFF
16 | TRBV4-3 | CASSQDLSGRKNIQYF
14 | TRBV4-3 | CASSQTDRVETQYF
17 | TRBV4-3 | CASSQDKRETGTGELFF
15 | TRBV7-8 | CASSRAGQDAAEQYF
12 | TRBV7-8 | CASSLDRREQYF
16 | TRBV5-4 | CASSGGAGGPRDEQFF
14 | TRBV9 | CASSGVVPGSGYTF
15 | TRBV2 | CASSEAQGLRNIQYF
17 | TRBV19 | CASTITGLATDLHEQFF
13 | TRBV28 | CASQDSPTNEQFF
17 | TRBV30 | CAWSVRRTSGIRDEQFF
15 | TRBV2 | CASRGGLSPYQPQHF
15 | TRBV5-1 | CASSAWTGLNTEAFF
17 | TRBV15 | CATSRDLGTGVGETQYF
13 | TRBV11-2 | CASSATGVNGYTF
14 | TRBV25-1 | CASVAGATNEKLFF
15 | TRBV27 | CASSSGRTSTDTQYF
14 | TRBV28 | CASSLGTGVHEQYF
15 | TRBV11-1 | CASSPRLAGYNEQFF
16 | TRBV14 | CASSQGLAGGYNEQFF
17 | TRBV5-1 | CASSLGLGGVSLETQYF
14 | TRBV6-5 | CASRETGLNTEAFF
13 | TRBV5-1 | CASTATGSYEQYF
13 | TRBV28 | CASRGGSTDTQYF
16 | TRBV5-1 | CASSLKPGLAENIQYF
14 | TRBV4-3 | CASSRGQITGELFF
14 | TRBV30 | CAGTRDRGTDTQYF
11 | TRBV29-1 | CSVASSETQYF
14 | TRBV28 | CASSPGQGTDTQYF
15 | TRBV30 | CAWSFRDRDNYGYTF
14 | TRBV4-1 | CASSWAGRADTQYF
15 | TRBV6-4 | CASSDTGAWTDTQYF
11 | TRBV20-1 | CSATTGREAFF
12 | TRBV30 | CAWAIPGSPQHF
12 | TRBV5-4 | CASSPPSGEQYF
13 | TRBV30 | CAWSKQGAGEQFF
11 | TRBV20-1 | CSATPTYEQYF
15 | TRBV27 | CASSLSVPANYGYTF
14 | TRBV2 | CASSQQGLTGELFF
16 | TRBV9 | CASSSSHRGNTGELFF
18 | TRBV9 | CASSVGLAGRHYPDTQYF
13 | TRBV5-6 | CASSPDRVYGYTF
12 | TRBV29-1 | CSVEEYGNEQFF
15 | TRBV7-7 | CASSPGLANSYEQYF
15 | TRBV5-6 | CASGRTGDSNQPQHF
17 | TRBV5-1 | CASSDGTSGRAMETQYF
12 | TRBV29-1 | CSVSQAGNEQFF
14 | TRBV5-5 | CASSSTGSRETQYF
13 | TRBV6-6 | CASIQTGADEQYF
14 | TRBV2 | CASRVLAGTETQYF
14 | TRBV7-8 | CASSLGASGRGQFF
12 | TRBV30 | CAWSTSGTGAFF
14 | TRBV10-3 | CAISVGTIVETQYF